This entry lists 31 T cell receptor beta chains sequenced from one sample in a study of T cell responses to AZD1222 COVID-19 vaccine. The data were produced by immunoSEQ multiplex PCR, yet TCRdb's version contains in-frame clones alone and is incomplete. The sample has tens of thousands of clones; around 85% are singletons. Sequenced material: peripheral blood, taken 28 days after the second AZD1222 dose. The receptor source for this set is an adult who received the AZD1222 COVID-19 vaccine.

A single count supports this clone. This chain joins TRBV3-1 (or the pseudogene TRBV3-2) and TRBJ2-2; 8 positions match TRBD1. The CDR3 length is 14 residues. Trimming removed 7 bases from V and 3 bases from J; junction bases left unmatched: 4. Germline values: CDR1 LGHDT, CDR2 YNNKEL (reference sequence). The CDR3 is CASTGQGHTGELFF. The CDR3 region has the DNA TGTGCCAGCACTGGACAGGGTCACACCGGGGAGCTGTTTTTT.

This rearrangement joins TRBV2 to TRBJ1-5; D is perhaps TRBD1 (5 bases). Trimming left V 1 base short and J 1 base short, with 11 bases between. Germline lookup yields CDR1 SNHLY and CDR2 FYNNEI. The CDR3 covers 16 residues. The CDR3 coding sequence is TGTGCCAGCAGTGAAGGGGGCAGAAGGAGCAATCAGCCCCAGCATTTT. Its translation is CASSEGGRRSNQPQHF.

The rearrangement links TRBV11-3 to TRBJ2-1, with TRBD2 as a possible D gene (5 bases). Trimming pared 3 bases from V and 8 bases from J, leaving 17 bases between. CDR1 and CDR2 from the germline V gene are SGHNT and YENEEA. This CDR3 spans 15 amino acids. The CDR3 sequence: CASSLEEARGYEQFF. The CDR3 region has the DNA TGTGCCAGCAGCTTGGAGGAAGCCCGCGGCTATGAGCAGTTCTTC.

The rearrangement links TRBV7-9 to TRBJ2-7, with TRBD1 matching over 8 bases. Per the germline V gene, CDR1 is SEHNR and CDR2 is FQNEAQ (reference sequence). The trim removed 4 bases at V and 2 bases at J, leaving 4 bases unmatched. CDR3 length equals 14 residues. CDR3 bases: TGTGCCAGCAGCTCCGACAGGGGCACCTACGAGCAGTACTTC. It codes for CASSSDRGTYEQYF.

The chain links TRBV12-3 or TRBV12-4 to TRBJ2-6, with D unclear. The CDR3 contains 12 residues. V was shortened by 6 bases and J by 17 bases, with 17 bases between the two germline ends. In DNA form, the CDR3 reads TGTGCCAGCAGCCCTTTCGGCCTGGAGATGACTTTC. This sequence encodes CASSPFGLEMTF.

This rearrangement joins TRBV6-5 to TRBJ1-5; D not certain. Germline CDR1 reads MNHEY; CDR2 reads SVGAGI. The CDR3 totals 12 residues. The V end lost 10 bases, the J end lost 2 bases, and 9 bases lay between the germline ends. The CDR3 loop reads CAIGVGNQPQHF. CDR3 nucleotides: TGTGCCATCGGGGTCGGCAATCAGCCCCAGCATTTT.

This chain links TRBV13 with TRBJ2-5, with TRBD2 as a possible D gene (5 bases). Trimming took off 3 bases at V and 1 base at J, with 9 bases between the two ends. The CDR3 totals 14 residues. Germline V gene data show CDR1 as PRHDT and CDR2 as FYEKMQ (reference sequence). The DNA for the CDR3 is TGTGCCAGCAGCTTTGGGCGGGTCCAAGAGACCCAGTACTTC. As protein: CASSFGRVQETQYF.

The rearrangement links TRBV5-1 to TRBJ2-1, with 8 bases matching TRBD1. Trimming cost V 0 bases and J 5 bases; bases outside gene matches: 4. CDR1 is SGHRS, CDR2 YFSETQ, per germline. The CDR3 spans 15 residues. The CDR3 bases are TGCGCCAGCAGCTTGGGATGGGGACAGGACAATGAGCAGTTCTTC. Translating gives CASSLGWGQDNEQFF.

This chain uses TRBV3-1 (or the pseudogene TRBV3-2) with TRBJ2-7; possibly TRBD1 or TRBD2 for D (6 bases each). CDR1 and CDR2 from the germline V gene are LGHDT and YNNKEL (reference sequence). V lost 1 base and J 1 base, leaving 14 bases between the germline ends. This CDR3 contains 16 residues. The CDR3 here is CASSQGSTGLSYEQYF. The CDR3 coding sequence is TGTGCCAGCAGCCAAGGGTCGACAGGACTATCCTACGAGCAGTACTTC.

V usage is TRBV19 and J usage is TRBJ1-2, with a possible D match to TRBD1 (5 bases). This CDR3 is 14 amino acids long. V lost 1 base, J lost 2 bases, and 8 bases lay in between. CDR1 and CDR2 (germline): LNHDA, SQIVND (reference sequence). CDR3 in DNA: TGTGCCAGTAGTATAGCCAACAGGAACTATGGCTACACCTTC. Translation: CASSIANRNYGYTF.

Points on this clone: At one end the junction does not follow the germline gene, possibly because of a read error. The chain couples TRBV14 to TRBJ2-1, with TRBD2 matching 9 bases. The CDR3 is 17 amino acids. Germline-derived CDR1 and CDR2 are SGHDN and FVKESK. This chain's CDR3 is CASSEDLVLAGYNEQFF. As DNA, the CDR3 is TGTGCCAGCAGCGAAGATCTAGTCCTAGCGGGGTACAATGAGCAGTTCTTC.

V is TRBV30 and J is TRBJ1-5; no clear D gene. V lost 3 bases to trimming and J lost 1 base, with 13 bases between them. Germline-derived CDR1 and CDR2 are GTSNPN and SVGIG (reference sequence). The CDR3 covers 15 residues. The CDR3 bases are TGTGCCTGGAGCCCTGGAATGCGGAGCAATCAGCCCCAGCATTTT. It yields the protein CAWSPGMRSNQPQHF.

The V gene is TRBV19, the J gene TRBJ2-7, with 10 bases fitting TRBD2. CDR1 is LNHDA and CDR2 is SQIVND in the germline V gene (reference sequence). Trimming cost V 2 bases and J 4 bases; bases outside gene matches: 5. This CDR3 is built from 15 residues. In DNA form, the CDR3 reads TGTGCCAGTAGTATATCGGCTAGCGGGAGTTACGAGCAGTACTTC. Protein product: CASSISASGSYEQYF.

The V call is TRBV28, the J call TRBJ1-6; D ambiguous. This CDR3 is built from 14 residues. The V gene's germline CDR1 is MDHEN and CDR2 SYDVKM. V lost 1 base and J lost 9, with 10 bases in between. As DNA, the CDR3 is TGTGCCAGCAGTTTATCCGGCCGGAGTTCACCCCTCCACTTT. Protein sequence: CASSLSGRSSPLHF. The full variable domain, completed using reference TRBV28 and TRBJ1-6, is DVKVTQSSRYLVKRTGEKVFLECVQDMDHENMFWYRQDPGLGLRLIYFSYDVKMKEKGDIPEGYSVSREKKERFSLILESASTNQTSMYLCASSLSGRSSPLHFGNGTRLTVT.

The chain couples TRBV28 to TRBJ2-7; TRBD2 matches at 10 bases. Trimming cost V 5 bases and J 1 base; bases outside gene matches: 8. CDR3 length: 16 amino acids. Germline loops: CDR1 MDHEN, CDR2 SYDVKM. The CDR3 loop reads CASSALLAGVSYEQYF. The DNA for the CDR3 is TGTGCCAGCAGTGCACTTCTAGCGGGAGTTTCCTACGAGCAGTACTTC.

The CDR3: CASSLVSLAGGSEQFF. In nucleotides, the CDR3 is TGCGCCAGCAGCTTGGTGTCCCTAGCGGGGGGAAGTGAGCAGTTCTTC. The genes are TRBV5-1 and TRBJ2-1; 11 bases align to TRBD2. Germline CDR1 reads SGHRS; CDR2 reads YFSETQ. This CDR3 spans 16 amino acids. V dropped 0 bases and J dropped 9; count of bases not matched to a gene: 8. Combining the CDR3 with reference TRBV5-1 and TRBJ2-1 gives the whole variable domain KAGVTQTPRYLIKTRGQQVTLSCSPISGHRSVSWYQQTPGQGLQFLFEYFSETQRNKGNFPGRFSGRQFSNSRSEMNVSTLELGDSALYLCASSLVSLAGGSEQFFGPGTRLTVL.

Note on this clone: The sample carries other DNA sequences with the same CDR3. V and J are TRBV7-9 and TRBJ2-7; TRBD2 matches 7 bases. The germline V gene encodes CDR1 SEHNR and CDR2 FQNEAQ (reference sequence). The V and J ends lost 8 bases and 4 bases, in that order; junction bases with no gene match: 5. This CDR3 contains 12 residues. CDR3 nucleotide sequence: TGTGCCAGCGGGGGGAGGGGTTACGAGCAGTACTTC. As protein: CASGGRGYEQYF.

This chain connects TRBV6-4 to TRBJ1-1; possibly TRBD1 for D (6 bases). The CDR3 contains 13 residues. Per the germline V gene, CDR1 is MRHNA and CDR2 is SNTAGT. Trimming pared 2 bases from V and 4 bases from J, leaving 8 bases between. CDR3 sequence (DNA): TGTGCCAGCAGTGACACAGGGTTCACTGAAGCTTTCTTT. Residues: CASSDTGFTEAFF.

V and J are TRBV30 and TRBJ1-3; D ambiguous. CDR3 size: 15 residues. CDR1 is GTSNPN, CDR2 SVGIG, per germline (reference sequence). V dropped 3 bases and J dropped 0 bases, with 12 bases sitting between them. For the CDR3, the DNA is TGTGCCTGGAGGGGAGGGCTGAGCTCTGGAAACACCATATATTTT. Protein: CAWRGGLSSGNTIYF.

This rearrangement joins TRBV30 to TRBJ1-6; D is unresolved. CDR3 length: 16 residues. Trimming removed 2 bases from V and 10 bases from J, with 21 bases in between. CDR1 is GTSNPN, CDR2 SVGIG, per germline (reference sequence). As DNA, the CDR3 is TGTGCCTGGAGTTCTTTCAGGACGGAACCAAGCTCACCCCTCCACTTT. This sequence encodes CAWSSFRTEPSSPLHF.

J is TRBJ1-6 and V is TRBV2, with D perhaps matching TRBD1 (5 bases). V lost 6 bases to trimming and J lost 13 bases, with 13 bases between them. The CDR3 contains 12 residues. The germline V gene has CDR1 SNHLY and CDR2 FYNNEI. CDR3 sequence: CASRGSGSPLHF. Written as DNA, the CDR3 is TGTGCCAGCAGGGGATCAGGGTCCCCCCTCCACTTT.

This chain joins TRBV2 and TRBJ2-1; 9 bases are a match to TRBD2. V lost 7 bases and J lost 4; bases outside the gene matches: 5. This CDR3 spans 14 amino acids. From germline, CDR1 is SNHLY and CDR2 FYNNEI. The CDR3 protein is CASKPAGGYNEQFF. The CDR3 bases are TGTGCCAGCAAACCGGCGGGGGGGTACAATGAGCAGTTCTTC.

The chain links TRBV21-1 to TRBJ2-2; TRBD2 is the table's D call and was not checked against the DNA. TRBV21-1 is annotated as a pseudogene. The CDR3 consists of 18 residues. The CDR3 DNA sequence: TGTGCCAGCAGCAACGTTCGCGGGGGGAACCCGAACACCGGGGAGCTGTTTTTT. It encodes CASSNVRGGNPNTGELFF.

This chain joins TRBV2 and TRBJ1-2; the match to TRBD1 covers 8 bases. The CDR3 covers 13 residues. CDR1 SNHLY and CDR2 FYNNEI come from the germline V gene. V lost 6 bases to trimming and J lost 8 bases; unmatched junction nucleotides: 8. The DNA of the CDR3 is TGTGCCAGCAGCGCGACAGGGGATCAGGGCTACACCTTC. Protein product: CASSATGDQGYTF.

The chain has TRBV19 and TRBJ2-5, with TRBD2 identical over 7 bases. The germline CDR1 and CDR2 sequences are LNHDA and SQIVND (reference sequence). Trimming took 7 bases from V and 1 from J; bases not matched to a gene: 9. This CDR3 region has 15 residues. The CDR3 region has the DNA TGTGCCAGTACTAGTTTGGGCGGGGGCCAAGAGACCCAGTACTTC. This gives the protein CASTSLGGGQETQYF.

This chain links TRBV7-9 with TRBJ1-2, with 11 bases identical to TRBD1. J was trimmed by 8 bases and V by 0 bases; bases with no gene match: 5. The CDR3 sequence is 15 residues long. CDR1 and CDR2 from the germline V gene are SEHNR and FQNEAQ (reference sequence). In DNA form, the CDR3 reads TGTGCCAGCAGCTTAGCTGGACAGGGGGCGAGGGGCTACACCTTC. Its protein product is CASSLAGQGARGYTF.

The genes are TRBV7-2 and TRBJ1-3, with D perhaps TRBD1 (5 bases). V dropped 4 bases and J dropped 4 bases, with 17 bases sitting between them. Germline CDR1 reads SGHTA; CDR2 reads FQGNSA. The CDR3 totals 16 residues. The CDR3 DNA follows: TGTGCCAGCAGCTCCCTTCGCTGGGCAGGGGGAAACACCATATATTTT. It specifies CASSSLRWAGGNTIYF.

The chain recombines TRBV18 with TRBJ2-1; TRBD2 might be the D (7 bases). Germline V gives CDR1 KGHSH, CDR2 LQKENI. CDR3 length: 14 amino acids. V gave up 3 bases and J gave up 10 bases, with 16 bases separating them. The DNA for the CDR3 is TGTGCCAGCTCACCCGCAGGGACGGGGGGCGAGCAGTTCTTC. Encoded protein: CASSPAGTGGEQFF. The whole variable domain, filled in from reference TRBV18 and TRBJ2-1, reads NAGVMQNPRHLVRRRGQEARLRCSPMKGHSHVYWYRQLPEEGLKFMVYLQKENIIDESGMPKERFSAEFPKEGPSILRIQQVVRGDSAAYFCASSPAGTGGEQFFGPGTRLTVL.

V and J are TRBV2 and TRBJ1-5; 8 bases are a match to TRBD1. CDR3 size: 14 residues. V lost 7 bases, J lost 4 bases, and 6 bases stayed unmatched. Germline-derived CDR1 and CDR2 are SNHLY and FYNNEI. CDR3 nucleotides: TGTGCCAGCATTGCGGACAGGGAGAATCAGCCCCAGCATTTT. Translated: CASIADRENQPQHF.

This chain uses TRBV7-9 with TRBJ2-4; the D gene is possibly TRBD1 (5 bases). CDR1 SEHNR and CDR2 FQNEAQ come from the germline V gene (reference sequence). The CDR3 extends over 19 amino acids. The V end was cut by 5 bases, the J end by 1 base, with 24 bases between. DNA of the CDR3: TGTGCCAGCAGCCGAGAACAGGTACTCCCCGATCTGGCCAAAAACATTCAGTACTTC. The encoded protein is CASSREQVLPDLAKNIQYF.

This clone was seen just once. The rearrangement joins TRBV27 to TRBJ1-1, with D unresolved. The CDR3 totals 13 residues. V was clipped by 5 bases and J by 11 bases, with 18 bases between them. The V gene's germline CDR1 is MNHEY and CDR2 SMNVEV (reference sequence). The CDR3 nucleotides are TGTGCCAGCAGTCCCACCACCGGGGTACGGGCTTTCTTT. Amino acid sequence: CASSPTTGVRAFF.